The 10 T cell receptor beta chains given below trace back to one sample, sequenced in a study of quantifying T cell responses using KT2 cells. The wider study: TCR alpha and beta constant-region primers primed reverse transcription of RNA.

The cDNA 3' end received a ligated oligonucleotide with a UMI. First-round PCR used about 4 cycles and beta primers RC1.1 and RC1.2 covering TRBC1 and TRBC2. TCRdb reanalysed the UMI-ligation and nested PCR reads using MiXCR and keeps one entry per CDR3 protein. The sample includes about 33,000 distinct CDR3 sequences, 10% of them seen just once. Sequencing input: PBMCs spiked with cells of the T cell clone KT2. These receptor sequences come from a human donor.

This clonotype appeared many times. The V gene is TRBV2, the J gene TRBJ1-1; TRBD1 aligns across 7 bases. This CDR3 spans 13 amino acids. CDR1 is SNHLY and CDR2 is FYNNEI in the germline V gene. Unmatched junction bases numbered 12, after V lost 7 bases and J lost 10 bases. The CDR3, as DNA: TGTGCCAGCAATGCGCAGGGGGTTTTCGGAGCTTTCTTT. It translates to CASNAQGVFGAFF.

This clonotype was seen a few times. The rearrangement links TRBV5-6 to TRBJ2-4; perhaps TRBD1 as D (7 bases). Germline loops: CDR1 SGHDT, CDR2 YYEEEE. V was cut by 6 bases and J by 1 base, with 14 bases left in between. The length of the CDR3 is 15 residues. The DNA of the CDR3 is TGTGCCAGCAACGGGGGCAGGGGGGCCAAAAACATTCAGTACTTC. As protein: CASNGGRGAKNIQYF.

This clonotype has ten or more counts. The CDR3 nucleotides read TGTGCCAGCAGCTTACTGCCCTCTGGGGCCAACGTCCTGACTTTC. Protein sequence: CASSLLPSGANVLTF. The chain links TRBV11-2 to TRBJ2-6; D is unclear. V gave up 2 bases and J gave up 0 bases, with 5 bases separating them. This CDR3 has 15 amino acids. CDR1 SGHAT and CDR2 FQNNGV come from the germline V gene.

The chain joins TRBV9 to TRBJ2-6; D is undetermined. Deletions cut 0 bases from V and 0 bases from J, with 4 bases between. Germline lookup yields CDR1 SGDLS and CDR2 YYNGEE. The CDR3 loop spans 15 amino acids. The CDR3 protein is CASSVAVSGANVLTF. As DNA, the CDR3 is TGTGCCAGCAGCGTAGCAGTCTCTGGGGCCAACGTCCTGACTTTC.

The table lists this clonotype with a few counts. The gene calls are TRBV20-1 and TRBJ2-5; 9 bases are shared with TRBD1. The V gene end was trimmed by 4 bases and the J gene end by 5 bases; junction bases not matched to a gene: 5. Germline V gives CDR1 DFQATT, CDR2 SNEGSKA (reference sequence). The CDR3 spans 13 residues. This CDR3 is CSAKDRGWETQYF. The CDR3 DNA sequence: TGCAGTGCTAAGGACAGGGGTTGGGAGACCCAGTACTTC.

The rearrangement joins TRBV9 to TRBJ2-6; no clear D. CDR1 and CDR2 from the germline V gene are SGDLS and YYNGEE. V lost 3 bases to trimming and J lost 0 bases, with 4 bases between them. The CDR3 is 14 amino acids. Here the CDR3 reads CASSESSGANVLTF. The CDR3, as DNA: TGTGCCAGCAGCGAGTCCTCTGGGGCCAACGTCCTGACTTTC.

This clonotype was observed at least ten times. V usage is TRBV13 and J usage is TRBJ2-5, with TRBD2 identical over 7 bases. The CDR3 covers 14 residues. J lost 5 bases, V lost 2 bases, and 5 bases had no gene match. Germline loops: CDR1 PRHDT, CDR2 FYEKMQ (reference sequence). The CDR3 loop reads CASSLLGRGETQYF. The CDR3 bases are TGTGCCAGCAGCTTACTTGGGAGGGGCGAGACCCAGTACTTC.

In this sample, this clonotype turned up many times. The CDR3 DNA reads TGTGCCAGCAACAAAGGAACTAGCGGGAACTCTGGGGCCAACGTCCTGACTTTC. It codes for CASNKGTSGNSGANVLTF. V gene TRBV7-2 combines with J gene TRBJ2-6; 10 positions match TRBD2. The CDR3 contains 18 residues. With V trimmed by 7 bases and J by 0 bases, 9 bases remained unmatched. Looked up from germline, CDR1 is SGHTA and CDR2 is FQGNSA.

There are a few counts of this clonotype. This chain uses TRBV6-5 with TRBJ1-1; D is undetermined. V gave up 11 bases and J gave up 0 bases, with 13 bases separating them. CDR3 length equals 13 residues. The germline V gene encodes CDR1 MNHEY and CDR2 SVGAGI. CDR3 DNA: TGTGCCGGCTGTGCGGTTATGAACACTGAAGCTTTCTTT. Translating gives CAGCAVMNTEAFF.

The V gene is TRBV24-1, the J gene TRBJ1-1, with 9 bases aligning to TRBD1. Losses at the gene ends were 7 bases for V and 5 bases for J; bases not matched to a gene: 4. The germline CDR1 and CDR2 sequences are KGHDR and SFDVKD. CDR3 length: 13 amino acids. The CDR3 sequence: CATRLTGGTEAFF. CDR3 nucleotide sequence: TGTGCCACCAGACTGACAGGGGGGACTGAAGCTTTCTTT.